This T cell receptor beta chain was identified during a study of shared clonotypes between healthy human individuals. Study information: Serving as donors were a couple of women and three men, whose ages spanned 18 to 49.

The method was immunoSEQ multiplex PCR; TCRdb's version includes in-frame clones alone and lacks a portion of them. Counted here are some 2 million clones, roughly 95% occurring once; the ten biggest clones make up around 1.1%. The naive CD8 subset, CD45RO-negative cells positively selected for CCR7, excluded terminally differentiated effector memory CD45RA+ cells. Only Caucasian adults living in Nashville, Tennessee made up the donor group. Points on this clone: The antigen is not known.

Whole-study results and caveats: Rarefaction analysis demonstrated incomplete sorted-subset sequencing notwithstanding large depth.

Sequences were obtained from naive CD8+ T cells sorted from blood. The source of this sequence is a man between 18 and 35 years old in good health.

CDR3 DNA sequence: TGTGCCAGCAGACGTCCACAGGGCTTCGTTAATGAGCAGTTCTTC. It codes for CASRRPQGFVNEQFF. V and J are TRBV2 and TRBJ2-1; D is possibly TRBD1 (6 bases). The germline CDR1 and CDR2 sequences are SNHLY and FYNNEI. The CDR3 has 15 residues. Deletions cut 6 bases from V and 7 bases from J, with 19 bases between.